This T cell receptor beta chain was identified in a study of T cells after yellow fever vaccination. Study-level points and caveats: Primary-vaccination clones mostly resurfaced post-booster (more than 95% CD4, approximately 87% CD8). From the bulk population, abundant clonotypes could contaminate and appear within FACS-sorted repertoires. Faster peaking, at day 5 versus 15, marked a secondary response that was weaker.

Of note for this clonotype: Its specificity is not known.

The CDR3 has 12 amino acids. The V end lost 6 bases, the J end lost 3 bases, and 11 bases lay between the germline ends. Per germline, CDR1 SQVTM and CDR2 ANQGSEA. TCR cDNA was made by 5'RACE template switching, adding a universal primer site and UMIs. TCRdb used MiXCR to reprocess the 5' RACE reads, holding one entry per CDR3 protein. The data contain about 320,000 distinct CDR3 sequences, 9.5% to 12% of them singletons. The sample here was CD4+ T cells sorted from PBMCs, taken 45 days after the yellow fever booster vaccination. The source is a man between 18 and 35 years old who received the YFV17D yellow fever vaccine. The chain carries TRBV29-1 and TRBJ1-1, with D perhaps TRBD1 (5 bases). The CDR3 DNA is TGCAGCGTCAATTGGGGGGACACTGAAGCTTTCTTT. Translation: CSVNWGDTEAFF.